The entry below gives a single T cell receptor beta chain sequence along with its context. This sample stems from a study of T cell changes during pregnancy in multiple sclerosis. Repertoires were generated with immunoSEQ multiplex PCR, while TCRdb's copy carries only in-frame clones and drops some. The sample shows around 35,000 clones, 75% to 90% of them seen only once. This CDR3 has 14 residues. The V and J ends lost 4 bases and 5 bases respectively, with 14 bases between them. Germline values: CDR1 LGHNA, CDR2 YSLEER. The clonotype comes from a female donor with multiple sclerosis, enrolled in a pregnancy study. The chain uses TRBV4-3 and TRBJ2-5; perhaps TRBD2 as D (6 bases). The starting material was CD8+ T cells from peripheral blood mononuclear cells, obtained after pregnancy. The CDR3 DNA sequence: TGCGCCAGCAGCCTCCGGAGGGGCACGGAGACCCAGTACTTC. It translates to CASSLRRGTETQYF.